The entry below describes one T cell receptor (beta chain). Its matching antigen is unknown. The sample belongs to a study of blood T cells in healthy people across ages. The use of a sample-barcoded 5' primer and a J-beta primer mix characterized a second PCR of roughly 6 to 11 cycles. Tags on each cDNA molecule came from a template-switch adaptor with 12 random nucleotides. TCRdb recomputed calls from the 5' RACE reads with MiXCR, one row per CDR3 protein. Among some 1.6 million distinct CDR3 sequences listed, 30% to 40% were seen once. General study points: Diversity figures based on one million T cells were deemed too low.

Total RNA, at least 6 micrograms per sample, was extracted from PBMCs. Material for sequencing was blood. This TCR was recovered from a woman aged 25 to 39 in good health.

The CDR3 is CASSPPLDNSPLHF. Here the CDR3 DNA reads TGTGCCAGCTCACCACCGCTGGATAATTCACCCCTCCACTTT. The rearrangement uses TRBV18 and TRBJ1-6; D unresolved. Germline lookup yields CDR1 KGHSH and CDR2 LQKENI. The CDR3 spans 14 residues. The ends were cut back, 0 bases at V and 5 bases at J, with 5 bases in the middle.